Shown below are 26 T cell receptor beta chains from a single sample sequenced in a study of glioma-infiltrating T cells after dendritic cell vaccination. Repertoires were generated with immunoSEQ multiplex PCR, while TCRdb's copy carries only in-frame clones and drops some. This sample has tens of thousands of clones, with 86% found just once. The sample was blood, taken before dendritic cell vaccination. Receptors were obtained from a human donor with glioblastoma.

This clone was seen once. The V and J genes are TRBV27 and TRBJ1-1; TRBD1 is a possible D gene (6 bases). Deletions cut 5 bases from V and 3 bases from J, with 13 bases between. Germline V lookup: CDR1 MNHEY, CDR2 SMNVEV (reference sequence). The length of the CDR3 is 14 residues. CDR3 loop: CASSAQGRHTEAFF. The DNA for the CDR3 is TGTGCCAGCAGTGCGCAGGGGCGTCACACTGAAGCTTTCTTT.

The CDR3 nucleotides are TGTGCCAGCAGTGATACAGGGGGTTGGAGTGATGGCTACACCTTC. Translating gives CASSDTGGWSDGYTF. The V gene is TRBV6-1, the J gene TRBJ1-2; 8 bases line up with TRBD1. The CDR3 loop spans 15 amino acids. Per germline, CDR1 MNHNS and CDR2 SASEGT. V lost 3 bases and J lost 6; bases outside the gene matches: 9.

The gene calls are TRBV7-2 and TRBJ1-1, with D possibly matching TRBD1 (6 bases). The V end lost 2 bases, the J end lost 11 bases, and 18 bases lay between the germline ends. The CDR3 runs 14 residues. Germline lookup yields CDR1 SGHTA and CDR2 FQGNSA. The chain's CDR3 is CASSLRGLTRYAFF. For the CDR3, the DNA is TGTGCCAGCAGCTTAAGGGGGTTGACCCGGTATGCTTTCTTT.

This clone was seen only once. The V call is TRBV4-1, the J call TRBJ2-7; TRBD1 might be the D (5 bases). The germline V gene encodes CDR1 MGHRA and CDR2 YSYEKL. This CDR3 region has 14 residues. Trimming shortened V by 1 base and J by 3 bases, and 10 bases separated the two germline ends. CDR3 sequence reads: CASSQGQGFYEQYF. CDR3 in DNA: TGCGCCAGCAGCCAAGGTCAGGGTTTCTACGAGCAGTACTTC.

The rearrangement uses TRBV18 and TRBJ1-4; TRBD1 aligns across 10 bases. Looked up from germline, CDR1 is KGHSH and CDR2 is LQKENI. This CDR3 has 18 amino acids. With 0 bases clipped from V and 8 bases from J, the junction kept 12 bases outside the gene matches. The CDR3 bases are TGTGCCAGCTCACCACCGTCCGTGACAGGGGGCGATCGCGAAAAACTGTTTTTT. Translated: CASSPPSVTGGDREKLFF.

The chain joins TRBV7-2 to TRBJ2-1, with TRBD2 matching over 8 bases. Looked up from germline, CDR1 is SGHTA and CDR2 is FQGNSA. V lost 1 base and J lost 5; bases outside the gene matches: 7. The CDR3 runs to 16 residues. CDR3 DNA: TGTGCCAGCAGCTTAGGGGTGGCGGGGGGAGACAATGAGCAGTTCTTC. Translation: CASSLGVAGGDNEQFF.

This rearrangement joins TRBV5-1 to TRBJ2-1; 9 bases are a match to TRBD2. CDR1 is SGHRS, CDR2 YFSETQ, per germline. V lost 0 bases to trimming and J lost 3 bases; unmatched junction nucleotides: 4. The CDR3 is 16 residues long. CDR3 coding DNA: TGCGCCAGCAGCTTGGGTAGCGGGGGAGTCTACAATGAGCAGTTCTTC. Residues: CASSLGSGGVYNEQFF. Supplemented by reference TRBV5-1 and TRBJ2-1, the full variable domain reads KAGVTQTPRYLIKTRGQQVTLSCSPISGHRSVSWYQQTPGQGLQFLFEYFSETQRNKGNFPGRFSGRQFSNSRSEMNVSTLELGDSALYLCASSLGSGGVYNEQFFGPGTRLTVL.

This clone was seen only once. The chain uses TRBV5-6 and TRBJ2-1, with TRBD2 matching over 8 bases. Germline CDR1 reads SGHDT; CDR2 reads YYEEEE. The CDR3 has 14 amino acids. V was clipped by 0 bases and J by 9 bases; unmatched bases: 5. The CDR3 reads CASSLAGRVPEQFF. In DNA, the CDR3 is TGTGCCAGCAGCTTGGCCGGGAGGGTCCCTGAGCAGTTCTTC.

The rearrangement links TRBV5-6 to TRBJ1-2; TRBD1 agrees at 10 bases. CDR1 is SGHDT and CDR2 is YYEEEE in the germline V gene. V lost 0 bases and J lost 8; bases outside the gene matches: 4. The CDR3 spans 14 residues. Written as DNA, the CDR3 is TGTGCCAGCAGCTTGGGACAGGGGGCGCGAGGCTACACCTTC. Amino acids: CASSLGQGARGYTF.

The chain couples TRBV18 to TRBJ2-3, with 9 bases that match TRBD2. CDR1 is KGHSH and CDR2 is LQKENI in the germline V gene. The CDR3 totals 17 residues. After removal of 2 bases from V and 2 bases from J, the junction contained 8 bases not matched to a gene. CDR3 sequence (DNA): TGTGCCAGCTCACCAACTTTTCTAGCGGGGACCACAGATACGCAGTATTTT. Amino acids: CASSPTFLAGTTDTQYF.

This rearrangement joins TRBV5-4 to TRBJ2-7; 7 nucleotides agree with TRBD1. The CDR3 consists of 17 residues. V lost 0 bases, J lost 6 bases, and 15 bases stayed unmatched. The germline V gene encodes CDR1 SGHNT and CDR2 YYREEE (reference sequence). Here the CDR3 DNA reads TGTGCCAGCAGCTTGGCGCTTCGAGAGGGGGCGCGTGGCGAGCAGTACTTC. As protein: CASSLALREGARGEQYF. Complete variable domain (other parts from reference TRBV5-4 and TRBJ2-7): ETGVTQSPTHLIKTRGQQVTLRCSSQSGHNTVSWYQQALGQGPQFIFQYYREEENGRGNFPPRFSGLQFPNYSSELNVNALELDDSALYLCASSLALREGARGEQYFGPGTRLTVT.

CDR3 amino acids: CASSFQSGTRETQYF. CDR3 bases: TGTGCCAGCAGTTTTCAAAGCGGGACCAGAGAGACCCAGTACTTC. The rearrangement joins TRBV28 to TRBJ2-5, with 7 nucleotides matching TRBD2. CDR1 is MDHEN, CDR2 SYDVKM, per germline. The CDR3 covers 15 residues. The ends lost 3 bases at V and 4 bases at J; junction bases unmatched: 8.

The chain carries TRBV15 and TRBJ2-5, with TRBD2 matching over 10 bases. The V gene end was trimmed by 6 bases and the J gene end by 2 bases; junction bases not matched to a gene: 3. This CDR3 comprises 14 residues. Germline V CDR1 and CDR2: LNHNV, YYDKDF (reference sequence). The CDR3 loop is CATRLAGEQETQYF. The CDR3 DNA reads TGTGCCACCAGGCTAGCGGGAGAGCAAGAGACCCAGTACTTC.

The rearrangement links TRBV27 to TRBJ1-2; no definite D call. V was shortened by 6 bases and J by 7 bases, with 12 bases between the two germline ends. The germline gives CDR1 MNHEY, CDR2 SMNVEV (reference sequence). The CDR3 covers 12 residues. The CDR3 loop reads CASRERGFGYTF. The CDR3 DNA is TGTGCCAGCAGAGAACGGGGTTTTGGCTACACCTTC.

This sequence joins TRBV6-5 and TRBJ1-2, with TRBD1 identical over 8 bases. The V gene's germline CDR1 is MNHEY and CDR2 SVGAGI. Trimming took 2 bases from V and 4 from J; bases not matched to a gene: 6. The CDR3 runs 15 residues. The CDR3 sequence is CASSYVRGLGYGYTF. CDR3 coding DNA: TGTGCCAGCAGTTACGTCAGGGGGCTTGGCTATGGCTACACCTTC.

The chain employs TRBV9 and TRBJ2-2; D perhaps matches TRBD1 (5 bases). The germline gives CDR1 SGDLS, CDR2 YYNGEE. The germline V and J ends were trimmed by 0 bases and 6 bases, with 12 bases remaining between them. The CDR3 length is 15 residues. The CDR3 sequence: CASSVVKGPPGELFF. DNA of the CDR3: TGTGCCAGCAGCGTAGTGAAGGGGCCCCCCGGGGAGCTGTTTTTT.

CDR3 DNA: TGTGCCAGCAGCTTAGCTCGGACAGGGGGTTATAGCAATCAGCCCCAGCATTTT. Translation: CASSLARTGGYSNQPQHF. The chain has TRBV7-6 and TRBJ1-5; 10 bases match TRBD1. V lost 0 bases to trimming and J lost 0 bases; unmatched junction nucleotides: 5. Germline V gives CDR1 SGHVS, CDR2 FNYEAQ. The CDR3 is made up of 18 amino acids.

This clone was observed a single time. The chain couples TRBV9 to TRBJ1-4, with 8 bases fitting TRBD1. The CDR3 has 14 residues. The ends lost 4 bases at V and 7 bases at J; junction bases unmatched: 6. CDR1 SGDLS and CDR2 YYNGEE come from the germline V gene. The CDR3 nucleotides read TGTGCCAGCAGCCCCCGGGACAGGTTTGAAAAACTGTTTTTT. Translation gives CASSPRDRFEKLFF.

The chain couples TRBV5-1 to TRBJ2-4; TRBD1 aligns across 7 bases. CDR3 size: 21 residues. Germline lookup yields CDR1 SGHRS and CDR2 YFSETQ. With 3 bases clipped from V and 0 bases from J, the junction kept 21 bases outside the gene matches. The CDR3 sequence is CASSSISPGQSSKLAKNIQYF. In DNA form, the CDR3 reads TGCGCCAGCAGCTCGATAAGCCCGGGACAGAGTTCTAAACTAGCCAAAAACATTCAGTACTTC.

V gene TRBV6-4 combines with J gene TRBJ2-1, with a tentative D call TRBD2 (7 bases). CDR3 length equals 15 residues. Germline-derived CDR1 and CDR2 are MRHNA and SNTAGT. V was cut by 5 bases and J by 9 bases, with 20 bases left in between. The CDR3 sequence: CASSLVGGPSSEQFF. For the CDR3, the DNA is TGTGCCAGCAGTCTCGTGGGGGGGCCCAGTAGTGAGCAGTTCTTC.

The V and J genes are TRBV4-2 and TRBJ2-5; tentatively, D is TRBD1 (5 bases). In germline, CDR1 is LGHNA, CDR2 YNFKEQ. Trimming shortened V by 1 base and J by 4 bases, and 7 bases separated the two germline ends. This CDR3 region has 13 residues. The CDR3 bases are TGTGCCAGCAGCCAAGCAGGGTTAGAGACCCAGTACTTC. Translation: CASSQAGLETQYF.

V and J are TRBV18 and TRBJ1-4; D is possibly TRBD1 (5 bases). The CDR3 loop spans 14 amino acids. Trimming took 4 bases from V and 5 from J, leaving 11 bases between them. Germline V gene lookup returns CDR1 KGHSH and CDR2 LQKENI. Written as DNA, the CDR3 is TGTGCCAGCTCACTAAGACAGTCCAATGAAAAACTGTTTTTT. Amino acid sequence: CASSLRQSNEKLFF.

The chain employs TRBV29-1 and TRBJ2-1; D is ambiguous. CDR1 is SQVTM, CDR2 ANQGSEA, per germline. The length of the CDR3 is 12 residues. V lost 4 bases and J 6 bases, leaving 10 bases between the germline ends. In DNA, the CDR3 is TGCAGCGTTGGTAGCCGGAGCAATGAGCAGTTCTTC. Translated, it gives CSVGSRSNEQFF.

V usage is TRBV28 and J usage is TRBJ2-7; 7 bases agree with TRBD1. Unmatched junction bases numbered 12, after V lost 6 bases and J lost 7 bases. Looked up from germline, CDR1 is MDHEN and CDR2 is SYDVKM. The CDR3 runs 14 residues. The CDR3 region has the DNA TGTGCCAGCAGCTCGGGACAGCTCCCCTGGGAGCAGTACTTC. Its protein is CASSSGQLPWEQYF.

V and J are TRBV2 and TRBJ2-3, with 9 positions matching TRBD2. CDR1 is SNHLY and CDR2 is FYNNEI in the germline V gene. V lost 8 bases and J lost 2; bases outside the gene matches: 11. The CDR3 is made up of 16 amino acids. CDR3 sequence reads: CASFGLAGDHTDTQYF. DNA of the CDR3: TGTGCCAGCTTTGGGTTAGCGGGAGACCACACAGATACGCAGTATTTT.

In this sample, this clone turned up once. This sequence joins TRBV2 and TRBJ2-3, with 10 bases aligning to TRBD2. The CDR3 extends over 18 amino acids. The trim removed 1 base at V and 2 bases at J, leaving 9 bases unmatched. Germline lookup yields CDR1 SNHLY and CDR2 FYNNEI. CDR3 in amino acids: CASSEGVFSGRTTDTQYF. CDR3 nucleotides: TGTGCCAGCAGTGAAGGGGTGTTTAGCGGGAGGACCACAGATACGCAGTATTTT.